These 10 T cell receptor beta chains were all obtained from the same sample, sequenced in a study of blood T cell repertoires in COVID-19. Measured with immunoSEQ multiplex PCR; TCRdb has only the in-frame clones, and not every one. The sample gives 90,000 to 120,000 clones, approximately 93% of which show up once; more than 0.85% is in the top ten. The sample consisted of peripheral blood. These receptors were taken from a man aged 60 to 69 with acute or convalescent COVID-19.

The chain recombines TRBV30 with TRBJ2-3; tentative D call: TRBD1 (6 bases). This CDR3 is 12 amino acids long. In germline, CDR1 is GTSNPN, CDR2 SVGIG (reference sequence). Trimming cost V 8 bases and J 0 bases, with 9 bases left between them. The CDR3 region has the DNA TGTGCCCTACAGGGTAGCACAGATACGCAGTATTTT. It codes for CALQGSTDTQYF.

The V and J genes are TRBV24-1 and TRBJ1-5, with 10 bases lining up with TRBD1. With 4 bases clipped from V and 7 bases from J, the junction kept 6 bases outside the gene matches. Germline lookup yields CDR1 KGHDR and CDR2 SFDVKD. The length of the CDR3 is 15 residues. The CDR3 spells CATSEPGTGDQPQHF. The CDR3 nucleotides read TGTGCCACCAGTGAGCCCGGGACAGGGGACCAGCCCCAGCATTTT.

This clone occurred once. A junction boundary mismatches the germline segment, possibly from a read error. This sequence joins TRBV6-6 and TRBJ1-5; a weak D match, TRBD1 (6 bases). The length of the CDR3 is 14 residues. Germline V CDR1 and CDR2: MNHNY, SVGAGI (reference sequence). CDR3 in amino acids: CASRHKDSGQKVDF. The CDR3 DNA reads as TGTGCCAGCAGGCATAAAGACTCGGGACAAAAGGTGGATTTT.

The CDR3 here is CASSQGVTVDTQYF. The CDR3 DNA reads TGCGCCAGCAGCCAAGGAGTAACAGTGGATACGCAGTATTTT. The chain recombines TRBV4-1 with TRBJ2-3; D is ambiguous. The CDR3 is 14 amino acids. V gave up 1 base and J gave up 6 bases, with 11 bases separating them. Looked up from germline, CDR1 is MGHRA and CDR2 is YSYEKL.

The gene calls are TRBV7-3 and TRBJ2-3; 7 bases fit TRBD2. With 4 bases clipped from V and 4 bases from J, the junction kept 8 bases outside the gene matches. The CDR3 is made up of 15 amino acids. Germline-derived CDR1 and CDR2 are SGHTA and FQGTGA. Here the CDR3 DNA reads TGTGCCAGCAGCTATTCCGGGAGGTACCCAGATACGCAGTATTTT. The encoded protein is CASSYSGRYPDTQYF.

CDR3 DNA: TGTGCCAGCAGCCCAGGACAGGGCAGGGAAGCTTTCTTT. It encodes CASSPGQGREAFF. The J gene is TRBJ1-1, the V gene TRBV7-3; TRBD1 aligns across 8 bases. This CDR3 is built from 13 residues. From germline, CDR1 is SGHTA and CDR2 FQGTGA. V lost 5 bases and J lost 8; bases outside the gene matches: 7.

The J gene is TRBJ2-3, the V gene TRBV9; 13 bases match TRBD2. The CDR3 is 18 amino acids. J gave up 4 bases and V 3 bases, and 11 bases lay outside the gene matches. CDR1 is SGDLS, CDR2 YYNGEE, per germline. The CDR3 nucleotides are TGTGCCAGCAGCGGCGCACCTCCAGGACTAGCGGGAGCAGATACGCAGTATTTT. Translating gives CASSGAPPGLAGADTQYF. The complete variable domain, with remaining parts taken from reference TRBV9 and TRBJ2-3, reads DSGVTQTPKHLITATGQRVTLRCSPRSGDLSVYWYQQSLDQGLQFLIQYYNGEERAKGNILERFSAQQFPDLHSELNLSSLELGDSALYFCASSGAPPGLAGADTQYFGPGTRLTVL.

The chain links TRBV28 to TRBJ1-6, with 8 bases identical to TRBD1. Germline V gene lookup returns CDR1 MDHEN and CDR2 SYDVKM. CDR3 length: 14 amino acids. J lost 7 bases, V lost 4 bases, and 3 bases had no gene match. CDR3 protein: CASSSGQANSPLHF. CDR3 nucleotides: TGTGCCAGCAGTTCGGGACAGGCCAATTCACCCCTCCACTTT.

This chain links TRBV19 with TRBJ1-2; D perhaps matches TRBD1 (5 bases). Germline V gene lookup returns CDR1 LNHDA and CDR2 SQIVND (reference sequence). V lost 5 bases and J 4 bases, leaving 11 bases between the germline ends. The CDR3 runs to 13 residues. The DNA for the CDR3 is TGTGCCAGTAGTGAGACAGAGCGCTATGGCTACACCTTC. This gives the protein CASSETERYGYTF.

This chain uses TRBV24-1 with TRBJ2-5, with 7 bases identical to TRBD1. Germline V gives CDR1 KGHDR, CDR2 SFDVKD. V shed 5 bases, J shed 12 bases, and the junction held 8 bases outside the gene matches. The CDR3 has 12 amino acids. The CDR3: CATSAQDRNKYF. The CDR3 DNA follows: TGTGCCACCAGTGCCCAGGACAGGAATAAGTACTTC.